The 21 T cell receptor beta chains below come from one sample, sequenced in a study of CD8 T cells in Susac syndrome. It was with random hexamers that 0.5 to 1 ug RNA was reverse transcribed. TCRdb reanalysed the immunoSEQ multiplex PCR reads using MiXCR and keeps one entry per CDR3 protein. The top ten clones hold 0.093% of a sample with some 110,000 distinct CDR3 sequences, 85% to 95% of them seen once. Sequencing was carried out using CD4+ T cells from PBMCs. Receptors were obtained from a human donor with multiple sclerosis.

The CDR3, as DNA: TGTGCCAGCAGTTACGAGGGTTATAGCAATCAGCCCCAGCATTTT. Translating it yields CASSYEGYSNQPQHF. The chain combines TRBV6-6 with TRBJ1-5; no firm D call. Germline V gene data show CDR1 as MNHNY and CDR2 as SVGAGI (reference sequence). The CDR3 runs 15 residues. Trimming pared 2 bases from V and 0 bases from J, leaving 8 bases between.

J is TRBJ2-1 and V is TRBV14, with 8 bases lining up with TRBD1. This CDR3 has 16 amino acids. V lost 4 bases to trimming and J lost 6 bases; unmatched junction nucleotides: 11. Looked up from germline, CDR1 is SGHDN and CDR2 is FVKESK. CDR3 loop: CASSLPPTGVRNEQFF. For the CDR3, the DNA is TGTGCCAGCAGCCTTCCCCCGACAGGGGTCCGCAATGAGCAGTTCTTC.

The chain employs TRBV30 and TRBJ1-1; 11 bases are shared with TRBD1. CDR1 is GTSNPN and CDR2 is SVGIG in the germline V gene (reference sequence). This CDR3 has 13 amino acids. J lost 7 bases, V lost 3 bases, and 4 bases had no gene match. The CDR3 region has the DNA TGTGCCTGGAGGGGACAGGGGGAAGGTGAAGCTTTCTTT. Residues: CAWRGQGEGEAFF.

J is TRBJ1-3 and V is TRBV20-1; 8 bases line up with TRBD1. The J segment lost 4 bases and the V segment lost 0 bases, leaving 5 bases of the junction unmatched. In germline, CDR1 is DFQATT, CDR2 SNEGSKA (reference sequence). CDR3 size: 15 residues. The CDR3 bases are TGCAGTGCTAGAGATACGGACAGGGCCGGAAACACCATATATTTT. Its translation is CSARDTDRAGNTIYF.

V and J are TRBV3-1 and TRBJ2-2; no firm D call. V was pared by 0 bases and J by 3 bases, with 2 bases between. From germline, CDR1 is LGHDT and CDR2 YNNKEL (reference sequence). The CDR3 totals 13 residues. The CDR3 bases are TGTGCCAGCAGCCAAGAAGACACCGGGGAGCTGTTTTTT. Amino acid sequence: CASSQEDTGELFF.

The chain couples TRBV5-5 to TRBJ2-5; 7 bases line up with TRBD1. CDR3 size: 13 residues. Looked up from germline, CDR1 is SGHKS and CDR2 is YYEKEE (reference sequence). V trimming: 7 bases; J trimming: 4 bases; junction bases outside the gene matches: 7. The CDR3 DNA reads as TGTGCCAGCGACAGGGCGGTAGGAGAGACCCAGTACTTC. Translating it yields CASDRAVGETQYF.

CDR3 loop: CASSYSMTEAFF. The CDR3 nucleotides are TGTGCCAGCAGTTACTCGATGACTGAAGCTTTCTTT. The chain combines TRBV6-2 or TRBV6-3 with TRBJ1-1; D is unclear. Trimming stripped 0 bases from V and 5 bases from J, with 4 bases between. This CDR3 spans 12 amino acids. CDR1 MNHEY and CDR2 SVGEGT come from the germline V gene.

In DNA form, the CDR3 reads TGTGCCAGCAGCTCTCCAGGGTTTGGAGGGGAGACCCAGTACTTC. Protein sequence: CASSSPGFGGETQYF. The chain links TRBV7-9 to TRBJ2-5; D is possibly TRBD2 (6 bases). The CDR3 covers 15 residues. CDR1 is SEHNR and CDR2 is FQNEAQ in the germline V gene (reference sequence). The V end lost 4 bases, the J end lost 5 bases, and 17 bases lay between the germline ends.

The genes are TRBV30 and TRBJ1-1; TRBD1 matches 7 bases. CDR3 length: 13 residues. The germline V gene encodes CDR1 GTSNPN and CDR2 SVGIG (reference sequence). The junction had 5 bases not matched to a gene; V was cut back by 4 bases and J by 3 bases. CDR3 coding DNA: TGTGCCTGGAAGCCTGACAGGGACACTGAAGCTTTCTTT. It translates to CAWKPDRDTEAFF.

This chain joins TRBV5-1 and TRBJ2-5; D may be TRBD1 (5 bases). Germline V gene lookup returns CDR1 SGHRS and CDR2 YFSETQ. The CDR3 length is 15 residues. The V end lost 4 bases, the J end lost 0 bases, and 13 bases lay between the germline ends. The CDR3 sequence: CASSPFPGNQETQYF. The CDR3 region has the DNA TGCGCCAGCAGCCCCTTTCCAGGGAACCAAGAGACCCAGTACTTC.

This clonotype was detected a few times. The chain carries TRBV15 and TRBJ1-1; D unresolved. Germline V lookup: CDR1 LNHNV, CDR2 YYDKDF (reference sequence). V was cut by 1 base and J by 1 base, with 7 bases left in between. CDR3 size: 14 residues. The CDR3 spells CATSRVQTNTEAFF. For the CDR3, the DNA is TGTGCCACCAGCAGAGTACAGACGAACACTGAAGCTTTCTTT.

The V call is TRBV19, the J call TRBJ2-7, with TRBD2 matching over 12 bases. Germline CDR1 LNHDA, CDR2 SQIVND (reference sequence). The CDR3 contains 15 residues. J lost 7 bases, V lost 8 bases, and 12 bases had no gene match. CDR3 sequence reads: CASSPTGTSGSEQYF. The CDR3 coding sequence is TGTGCCAGTTCACCTACCGGGACTAGCGGGTCTGAGCAGTACTTC.

The rearrangement uses TRBV7-3 and TRBJ2-5; D gene uncertain. Germline V gives CDR1 SGHTA, CDR2 FQGTGA. This CDR3 comprises 13 residues. Trimming pared 5 bases from V and 2 bases from J, leaving 9 bases between. The CDR3 sequence: CASSHGSQETQYF. As DNA, the CDR3 is TGTGCCAGCAGCCACGGTTCTCAAGAGACCCAGTACTTC. Based on the CDR3 plus reference TRBV7-3 and TRBJ2-5, the full variable domain is GAGVSQTPSNKVTEKGKYVELRCDPISGHTALYWYRQSLGQGPEFLIYFQGTGAADDSGLPNDRFFAVRPEGSVSTLKIQRTERGDSAVYLCASSHGSQETQYFGPGTRLLVL.

The chain couples TRBV7-9 to TRBJ2-5; weak D call: TRBD2 (7 bases). V lost 1 base and J lost 1, with 10 bases in between. The germline gives CDR1 SEHNR, CDR2 FQNEAQ (reference sequence). The CDR3 has 15 residues. Written as DNA, the CDR3 is TGTGCCAGCAGCTTAGGCGGGGGCTCCCAAGAGACCCAGTACTTC. Its translation is CASSLGGGSQETQYF.

The rearrangement links TRBV3-1 to TRBJ2-7; D gene uncertain. Per the germline V gene, CDR1 is LGHDT and CDR2 is YNNKEL (reference sequence). V shed 2 bases and J shed 0 bases, with 11 bases lying between them. CDR3 length: 15 amino acids. CDR3 bases: TGTGCCAGCAGCCAATATCAACAGACCTCCTACGAGCAGTACTTC. Its protein product is CASSQYQQTSYEQYF.

The chain recombines TRBV29-1 with TRBJ1-2; weak D call: TRBD1 (6 bases). The ends were cut back, 6 bases at V and 1 base at J, with 15 bases in the middle. Germline CDR1 SQVTM, CDR2 ANQGSEA. CDR3 size: 14 residues. The CDR3 DNA reads TGCAGCGTCGCGGGGGGGGCGAATAACTATGGCTACACCTTC. It is translated as CSVAGGANNYGYTF. Full variable domain (outside the CDR3, taken from reference TRBV29-1 and TRBJ1-2): SAVISQKPSRDICQRGTSLTIQCQVDSQVTMMFWYRQQPGQSLTLIATANQGSEATYESGFVIDKFPISRPNLTFSTLTVSNMSPEDSSIYLCSVAGGANNYGYTFGSGTRLTVV.

J is TRBJ2-2 and V is TRBV6-1; D is tentatively TRBD1 or TRBD2 (5 bases each). V lost 3 bases and J lost 8, with 13 bases in between. The V gene's germline CDR1 is MNHNS and CDR2 SASEGT. The length of the CDR3 is 14 residues. The CDR3 coding sequence is TGTGCCAGCAGTGAGGTCTGGGGACCGGGGGAGCTGTTTTTT. It translates to CASSEVWGPGELFF.

The V gene is TRBV11-3, the J gene TRBJ2-2; D is unresolved. With 0 bases removed from V and 2 bases from J, the gap between germline ends came to 10 bases. The CDR3 runs 16 residues. CDR1 is SGHNT and CDR2 is YENEEA in the germline V gene. Here the CDR3 DNA reads TGTGCCAGCAGCTTAGAGGGTCCAGCTAACACCGGGGAGCTGTTTTTT. It translates to CASSLEGPANTGELFF.

This rearrangement joins TRBV30 to TRBJ2-7; tentative D call: TRBD1 (5 bases). V shed 0 bases and J shed 5 bases, with 14 bases lying between them. The germline gives CDR1 GTSNPN, CDR2 SVGIG (reference sequence). The CDR3 contains 14 residues. The CDR3 DNA reads TGTGCCTGGAGTGTACCGGGCAGGGTGGACGAGCAGTACTTC. Translation: CAWSVPGRVDEQYF.

The rearrangement uses TRBV9 and TRBJ1-1; D is unclear. This CDR3 contains 13 residues. The germline CDR1 and CDR2 sequences are SGDLS and YYNGEE. Trimming left V 4 bases short and J 0 bases short, with 7 bases between. The CDR3 loop reads CASSTQMNTEAFF. DNA of the CDR3: TGTGCCAGCAGCACGCAAATGAACACTGAAGCTTTCTTT.

The genes are TRBV3-1 and TRBJ2-2; tentative D call: TRBD2 (6 bases). CDR1 LGHDT and CDR2 YNNKEL come from the germline V gene (reference sequence). The germline V and J ends were trimmed by 5 bases and 1 base, with 8 bases remaining between them. This CDR3 region has 14 residues. CDR3 coding DNA: TGTGCCAGCAGCTCCGGGGGGAACACCGGGGAGCTGTTTTTT. It translates to CASSSGGNTGELFF.